This T cell receptor beta chain was found in a study of blood T cell repertoires in COVID-19. On the study more broadly: Acute and convalescent COVID-19 specimens originated in the United States, Italy and Spain. T cells, B-cell-depleted T cells, or PBMCs supplied cDNA or gDNA.

Cohorts were assigned according to the clinical history that participants reported. The ends lost 4 bases at V and 2 bases at J; junction bases unmatched: 7. The CDR3 is 16 residues long. In germline, CDR1 is MNHEY, CDR2 SVGAGI. Authors' data handling: Scientists estimated how many nucleated cells there were by amplifying reference gene primers. Clones were sequenced by immunoSEQ multiplex PCR, and TCRdb holds only the in-frame ones, with some missing. The V and J calls and the clone size are those of that table, but D and trimming were determined from the DNA. This table holds fewer than 500,000 clones, 70% to 90% found once.

The sample comprised PBMCs or T cells enriched from blood (not recorded which). This sequence originates from a woman aged 18 to 35 with acute COVID-19. The chain couples TRBV6-5 to TRBJ2-2; TRBD2 matches at 7 bases. The CDR3 loop is CASSFTAGTNTGELFF. The CDR3 DNA is TGTGCCAGCAGTTTCACAGCGGGAACTAACACCGGGGAGCTGTTTTTT.